This TCR beta chain was captured in a study of CD8+ T cells in alopecia areata. Study-level information: Each of the treated patients was given oral tofacitinib, 5 to 10 mg twice daily, for moderate-to-severe alopecia areata. Treated patients' severity was scored by percentage of affected scalp area.

Extracted RNA was reverse transcribed, and the resulting cDNA served as sequencing template. Clones were read by immunoSEQ multiplex PCR, and TCRdb kept only the in-frame ones, dropping some. The table lists some 210,000 clones, over 60% of them singletons. Study observations and caveats: Higher clonality was seen in lesional scalp than in normal scalp, especially in alopecia totalis/universalis. With just one nonresponder, it is still uncertain whether baseline CD8+ expansion relates to response.

The treatment: oral pan-JAK inhibitor, 5-10 mg twice daily. The germline V gene has CDR1 SEHNR and CDR2 FQNEAQ (reference sequence). Trimming removed 5 bases from V and 8 bases from J, with 18 bases in between. The CDR3 is 15 amino acids. Concerning this clone itself: Antigen: not known.

The source of this sequence is a human donor with alopecia areata. The chain links TRBV7-9 to TRBJ1-4; no firm D call. The specimen comprised CD4+ T cells sorted from blood, sampled around week 44, from a patient treated with tofacitinib. CDR3 coding DNA: TGTGCCAGCAGCCGTCAGTCGACATCCTCCGAAAAACTGTTTTTT. It is translated as CASSRQSTSSEKLFF.